Shown below are 18 T cell receptor beta chains from a single sample sequenced in a study of cytomegalovirus exposure and HLA in healthy donors. The PCR had 60 Vbeta and 13 Jbeta primers. This table comes from immunoSEQ multiplex PCR, and its TCRdb copy is limited to in-frame clones, with some not included. The profile shows roughly 130,000 clones, under 70% of them singletons. What was sequenced was PBMCs. The receptors originated from a man aged 18 to 29 in good health and CMV-seronegative.

This clone was counted a few times. The chain joins TRBV12-1 to TRBJ2-3; the tabulated D call, TRBD1, remains unverified against the DNA. TRBV12-1 is termed a pseudogene. The CDR3 totals 11 residues. The CDR3 spells CASRWAHTQYF. CDR3 DNA sequence: TGTGCCAGCCGTTGGGCCCATACGCAGTATTTT.

The chain has TRBV6-1 and TRBJ2-3; 11 bases are shared with TRBD2. V lost 5 bases and J lost 3; bases outside the gene matches: 4. The CDR3 consists of 15 residues. The germline V gene has CDR1 MNHNS and CDR2 SASEGT. The CDR3 sequence: CASSNSGGDTDTQYF. In nucleotides, the CDR3 is TGTGCCAGCAGTAATAGCGGGGGGGATACAGATACGCAGTATTTT.

The gene calls are TRBV6-5 and TRBJ1-2, with D possibly matching TRBD1 (5 bases). Per the germline V gene, CDR1 is MNHEY and CDR2 is SVGAGI. The CDR3 has 14 residues. V was pared by 6 bases and J by 0 bases, with 11 bases between. The CDR3 coding sequence is TGTGCCAGCAGCTTGGACAACGCTAACTATGGCTACACCTTC. It encodes CASSLDNANYGYTF.

J is TRBJ2-7 and V is TRBV6-6; 9 bases line up with TRBD1. The CDR3 runs to 15 residues. CDR1 is MNHNY, CDR2 SVGAGI, per germline (reference sequence). Trimming removed 4 bases from V and 5 bases from J; junction bases left unmatched: 9. CDR3 DNA sequence: TGTGCCAGCAGTTCCTACGGGACAGGGTTAAACGAGCAGTACTTC. This codes for CASSSYGTGLNEQYF.

V is TRBV28 and J is TRBJ2-1; 12 nucleotides line up with TRBD2. This CDR3 contains 15 residues. Trimming cost V 4 bases and J 8 bases; bases outside gene matches: 6. Germline V gives CDR1 MDHEN, CDR2 SYDVKM. CDR3 region: CASSSLAGGPDEQFF. The CDR3 DNA follows: TGTGCCAGCAGTTCCCTAGCGGGAGGGCCGGATGAGCAGTTCTTC.

The rearrangement uses TRBV25-1 and TRBJ2-4; 7 nucleotides align to TRBD2. Germline V lookup: CDR1 MGHDK, CDR2 SYGVNS. Trimming at V came to 7 bases and at J to 6 bases, leaving 9 bases not matched to a gene. The CDR3 has 14 amino acids. CDR3 protein: CASTAGGSGNIQYF. The CDR3 bases are TGTGCCAGCACCGCCGGGGGGAGCGGAAACATTCAGTACTTC. The whole variable domain, remainder taken from reference TRBV25-1 and TRBJ2-4, is EADIYQTPRYLVIGTGKKITLECSQTMGHDKMYWYQQDPGMELHLIHYSYGVNSTEKGDLSSESTVSRIRTEHFPLTLESARPSHTSQYLCASTAGGSGNIQYFGAGTRLSVL.

The chain couples TRBV19 to TRBJ2-1, with a tentative D call TRBD2 (6 bases). The germline gives CDR1 LNHDA, CDR2 SQIVND (reference sequence). This CDR3 contains 16 residues. The V end lost 5 bases, the J end lost 2 bases, and 16 bases lay between the germline ends. The chain's CDR3 is CASSEGLQIPYNEQFF. As DNA, the CDR3 is TGTGCCAGTAGTGAGGGACTTCAGATCCCCTACAATGAGCAGTTCTTC. The complete variable domain, with remaining parts taken from reference TRBV19 and TRBJ2-1, reads DGGITQSPKYLFRKEGQNVTLSCEQNLNHDAMYWYRQDPGQGLRLIYYSQIVNDFQKGDIAEGYSVSREKKESFPLTVTSAQKNPTAFYLCASSEGLQIPYNEQFFGPGTRLTVL.

The chain joins TRBV27 to TRBJ1-2; D uncertain. The CDR3 extends over 14 amino acids. Trimming took 6 bases from V and 6 from J, leaving 17 bases between them. Per the germline V gene, CDR1 is MNHEY and CDR2 is SMNVEV (reference sequence). The CDR3 sequence is CASRRGSLENGYTF. CDR3 in DNA: TGTGCCAGCAGGCGCGGGTCCCTTGAGAATGGCTACACCTTC.

V is TRBV2 and J is TRBJ2-1, with D possibly being TRBD2 (6 bases). The CDR3 extends over 12 amino acids. Per the germline V gene, CDR1 is SNHLY and CDR2 is FYNNEI. V lost 6 bases and J 4 bases, leaving 7 bases between the germline ends. As DNA, the CDR3 is TGTGCCAGCAGCGGGACTTACAATGAGCAGTTCTTC. It specifies CASSGTYNEQFF.

The V call is TRBV4-2, the J call TRBJ2-2; no clear D gene. CDR3 size: 14 residues. Trimming removed 0 bases from V and 5 bases from J, with 7 bases in between. Germline CDR1 is LGHNA and CDR2 is YNFKEQ. The CDR3 DNA reads as TGTGCCAGCAGCCAAGATTACGAGACCGGGGAGCTGTTTTTT. It specifies CASSQDYETGELFF.

This sequence joins TRBV9 and TRBJ2-1; 12 bases align to TRBD2. Per germline, CDR1 SGDLS and CDR2 YYNGEE. The CDR3 has 18 amino acids. With 0 bases clipped from V and 6 bases from J, the junction kept 10 bases outside the gene matches. The CDR3 here is CASSVGTEGTSGPNEQFF. CDR3 nucleotides: TGTGCCAGCAGCGTAGGGACTGAGGGGACTAGCGGGCCCAATGAGCAGTTCTTC. Filled out from reference TRBV9 and TRBJ2-1, the complete variable domain reads DSGVTQTPKHLITATGQRVTLRCSPRSGDLSVYWYQQSLDQGLQFLIQYYNGEERAKGNILERFSAQQFPDLHSELNLSSLELGDSALYFCASSVGTEGTSGPNEQFFGPGTRLTVL.

The rearrangement links TRBV29-1 to TRBJ2-1; 12 bases fit TRBD2. CDR1 is SQVTM and CDR2 is ANQGSEA in the germline V gene. After removal of 7 bases from V and 8 bases from J, the junction contained 9 bases not matched to a gene. The CDR3 runs 14 residues. The CDR3 is CSAYGLAGGDEQFF. DNA for the CDR3: TGCAGCGCCTATGGTCTAGCGGGAGGGGATGAGCAGTTCTTC.

The chain recombines TRBV28 with TRBJ2-7, with 12 nucleotides matching TRBD2. The CDR3 is 16 residues long. CDR1 and CDR2 from the germline V gene are MDHEN and SYDVKM. V was pared by 2 bases and J by 5 bases, with 7 bases of the junction left unmatched. Here the CDR3 DNA reads TGTGCCAGCAGTTTAACGACTAGCGGGGGAAGAGACGAGCAGTACTTC. Amino acid sequence: CASSLTTSGGRDEQYF. Variable domain in full (rest from reference TRBV28 and TRBJ2-7): DVKVTQSSRYLVKRTGEKVFLECVQDMDHENMFWYRQDPGLGLRLIYFSYDVKMKEKGDIPEGYSVSREKKERFSLILESASTNQTSMYLCASSLTTSGGRDEQYFGPGTRLTVT.

V is TRBV6-1 and J is TRBJ2-3; TRBD1 aligns across 10 bases. Germline CDR1 reads MNHNS; CDR2 reads SASEGT. Trimming at V came to 8 bases and at J to 4 bases, leaving 3 bases not matched to a gene. This CDR3 region has 13 residues. The CDR3: CASDRGHADTQYF. The CDR3 nucleotides read TGTGCCAGCGACAGGGGGCACGCAGATACGCAGTATTTT.

The chain recombines TRBV19 with TRBJ2-5, with a tentative D call TRBD1 (5 bases). V was trimmed by 4 bases and J by 0 bases, leaving 12 bases between them. Germline CDR1 is LNHDA and CDR2 is SQIVND (reference sequence). CDR3 size: 15 residues. The CDR3 loop reads CASSTTDSYQETQYF. CDR3 sequence (DNA): TGTGCCAGTAGTACCACAGACAGTTACCAAGAGACCCAGTACTTC.

The chain links TRBV5-4 to TRBJ2-5, with 13 bases lining up with TRBD2. The CDR3 consists of 16 residues. The germline CDR1 and CDR2 sequences are SGHNT and YYREEE (reference sequence). V gave up 4 bases and J gave up 0 bases; unmatched junction bases: 3. CDR3 in DNA: TGTGCCAGCAGCCCGGGACTAGCGGGGTACCAAGAGACCCAGTACTTC. This gives the protein CASSPGLAGYQETQYF. Full variable domain (remainder filled in from reference TRBV5-4 and TRBJ2-5): ETGVTQSPTHLIKTRGQQVTLRCSSQSGHNTVSWYQQALGQGPQFIFQYYREEENGRGNFPPRFSGLQFPNYSSELNVNALELDDSALYLCASSPGLAGYQETQYFGPGTRLLVL.

The genes are TRBV7-8 and TRBJ2-5; 7 positions agree with TRBD2. J was trimmed by 6 bases and V by 5 bases; bases with no gene match: 18. The germline V gene has CDR1 SGHVS and CDR2 FQNEAQ. This CDR3 is built from 17 residues. The CDR3 protein is CASSPAPSWGGGQTQYF. CDR3 bases: TGTGCCAGCAGCCCCGCCCCATCCTGGGGGGGAGGCCAGACCCAGTACTTC.

CDR3 sequence (DNA): TGCGCCAGCAGTGAGTCCGCAGGGGGCTACGAGCAGTACTTC. This translates into CASSESAGGYEQYF. This chain connects TRBV10-1 to TRBJ2-7, with 7 bases identical to TRBD1. The CDR3 loop spans 14 amino acids. Germline loops: CDR1 WNHNN, CDR2 SYGVQD (reference sequence). J was trimmed by 3 bases and V by 0 bases; bases with no gene match: 2.